This record concerns one TCR beta chain sequence. It has no known antigen specificity. Nothing much larger sits one base from this clone, and base qualities are not available. This record comes from a study of blood T cell repertoires in COVID-19 (dated by TCRdb to 2020 to 2022). With respect to the entire study: Samples covering the acute and convalescent phases of COVID-19 were provided by collaborators in the United States, Italy and Spain. The samples were drawn from the first 160 participants of the ongoing ImmuneRACE study and from 950 to 1,500 subjects provided by 6 global collaborators. Deeply sampled blood TCRbeta repertoires from subjects exposed to, actively infected with, or recovered from COVID-19 were included in the dataset. HLA class I and class II types, where available, came from metadata supplied by the sample provider rather than from assay-based typing. A de-identified subject ID, COVID-19 status, age in years and sex were almost always included in the sample metadata. The repertoires were released in a freely available public database meant as a resource for research on the immune response to SARS-CoV-2. The material from the prospective study consisted of cDNA or gDNA derived from T cells, B-cell-depleted T cells, or PBMCs.

Broad study findings and their caveats: The quantity of clinical and demographic metadata differed by source and by participant and was supplied without curation.

TCRbeta CDR3 regions were amplified from genomic DNA by means of the immunoSEQ Assay, a bias-controlled multiplex PCR. Processing in the source paper ran as follows. Nucleated cell counts per sample were estimated from amplification of reference gene primers within the assay. Sequence reads were collapsed and filtered to measure the absolute abundance of every unique TCRbeta CDR3 rearrangement. Productive Simpson clonality was computed per sample as the square root of Simpson's diversity index over productive rearrangements. The table was pulled from immuneACCESS by TCRdb, which kept in-frame rearrangements only. Such tables lose some clones; where checked, under half of the loss comes from unresolved V genes, and the rest has no known cause. V and J calls plus clone size are reproduced from that table; the DNA served to infer D and trimming. This sample holds approximately 170,000 clones; roughly 93% were observed only once. The ten largest clones take up around 5% of the sample.

The germline V gene specifies MNHEY as CDR1 and SVGEGT as CDR2. V has 6 bases trimmed and J has 4 bases trimmed; junction bases matching no gene number 13. There are 18 amino acids in the CDR3, from cysteine to phenylalanine inclusive. CDR3 DNA is the only sequence kept; it has 54 bases, read in frame from the first base. One collaborating source in Seattle enrolled patients while the patients were actively infected and followed the patients over time throughout the course of disease. Each collaborating institution followed its own protocols to collect whole blood in K2EDTA tubes. For TCRbeta analysis, collaborator samples were shipped as frozen whole blood, as isolated PBMCs, or as DNA extracted from either sample type.

This clonotype was obtained from a man between 18 and 35 years old with COVID-19, enrolled during active disease. The chain is assembled from TRBV6-2 or TRBV6-3 and TRBJ2-5, with 14 bases in between that match TRBD2. Sequences were obtained from peripheral blood. The CDR3 amino acid sequence is: CASSPTRTSGRSGETQYF. In nucleotides, the sequence is TGTGCCAGCAGCCCTACCCGGACTAGCGGGAGGAGTGGAGAGACCCAGTACTTC.